The 27 T cell receptor beta chains below were found in one sample sequenced in a study of circulating and synovial CD4+ cells in juvenile arthritis. Repertoires were generated with immunoSEQ multiplex PCR, while TCRdb's copy carries only in-frame clones and drops some. Of about 3,800 clones in the sample, roughly 80% were seen once. Input material: CD4+ T cells from synovial fluid. The receptor source for this set is a human donor with juvenile idiopathic arthritis.

This clone is a singleton in its sample. The chain combines TRBV29-1 with TRBJ2-1; D gene unclear. Germline assignment: CDR1 SQVTM and CDR2 ANQGSEA. The length of the CDR3 is 8 residues. The CDR3 nucleotides read TGCGACAACGATGAGCAGTTCTTC. This gives the protein CDNDEQFF.

This sequence joins TRBV5-6 and TRBJ2-3, with 12 bases identical to TRBD1. The germline V gene encodes CDR1 SGHDT and CDR2 YYEEEE. CDR3 length equals 17 residues. V was pared by 3 bases and J by 5 bases, with 10 bases of the junction left unmatched. CDR3 in DNA: TGTGCCAGCAGCTCCCCGGGACAGGGGGCGCGAGGAGATACGCAGTATTTT. This codes for CASSSPGQGARGDTQYF.

V and J are TRBV5-6 and TRBJ1-1; D is unclear. Germline lookup yields CDR1 SGHDT and CDR2 YYEEEE. The CDR3 runs to 13 residues. The V end was cut by 2 bases, the J end by 1 base, with 6 bases between. CDR3 sequence reads: CASSLRENTEAFF. The CDR3 nucleotides are TGTGCCAGCAGCTTACGCGAGAACACTGAAGCTTTCTTT.

This chain connects TRBV7-3 to TRBJ1-2, with 8 bases fitting TRBD1. From germline, CDR1 is SGHTA and CDR2 FQGTGA. The length of the CDR3 is 15 residues. The V and J ends lost 5 bases and 5 bases, in that order; junction bases with no gene match: 10. The CDR3 here is CASSLNPQGGYGYTF. The DNA of the CDR3 is TGTGCCAGCAGCCTAAATCCACAGGGGGGATATGGCTACACCTTC.

To note about this clone: At one of its ends the junction is not consistent with the germline gene, which may arise from a read error. The rearrangement links TRBV5-1 to TRBJ1-2, with 9 bases that match TRBD1. This CDR3 spans 15 amino acids. Germline V lookup: CDR1 SGHRS, CDR2 YFSETQ. CDR3 nucleotides: TGCGCCAGCAGCCCCGGGACAGGGTTTCACTACGGCTACACCTTC. This encodes CASSPGTGFHYGYTF.

The rearrangement joins TRBV28 to TRBJ1-5, with 8 positions matching TRBD1. Germline CDR1 MDHEN, CDR2 SYDVKM. Losses at the gene ends were 8 bases for V and 6 bases for J; bases not matched to a gene: 9. The CDR3 is made up of 14 amino acids. Here the CDR3 reads CASHQGAGVQPQHF. The CDR3 DNA is TGTGCCAGCCATCAGGGGGCGGGTGTTCAGCCCCAGCATTTT.

The gene calls are TRBV11-2 and TRBJ1-2; 7 positions agree with TRBD1. The V gene end was trimmed by 0 bases and the J gene end by 8 bases; junction bases not matched to a gene: 12. Germline assignment: CDR1 SGHAT and CDR2 FQNNGV. The CDR3 is 16 residues long. Here the CDR3 DNA reads TGTGCCAGCAGCTTAGATAGCTTAGGGACAGCTTTCGGCTACACCTTC. Translated: CASSLDSLGTAFGYTF.

The chain joins TRBV7-9 to TRBJ2-3; D is possibly TRBD2 (6 bases). The germline V gene has CDR1 SEHNR and CDR2 FQNEAQ (reference sequence). The CDR3 has 15 residues. With 5 bases removed from V and 4 bases from J, the gap between germline ends came to 16 bases. CDR3 sequence reads: CASSPGGGNADTQYF. The CDR3 nucleotides read TGTGCCAGCAGCCCCGGCGGAGGGAACGCAGATACGCAGTATTTT.

This chain uses TRBV28 with TRBJ1-5, with 9 nucleotides matching TRBD1. This CDR3 is built from 15 residues. The germline CDR1 and CDR2 sequences are MDHEN and SYDVKM. V dropped 8 bases and J dropped 1; count of bases not matched to a gene: 6. The CDR3 reads CASATTGGSNQPQHF. CDR3 coding DNA: TGTGCCAGCGCTACGACAGGGGGGAGCAATCAGCCCCAGCATTTT.

V and J are TRBV12-2 and TRBJ2-7; the table's D gene call, TRBD2, was not cross checked with the DNA. TRBV12-2 is annotated as a pseudogene. This CDR3 is 16 amino acids long. The CDR3 DNA is TGTGCAAGTCCCCGACTTCGGGAGGTTGTCTCCTACGAGCAGTACTTC. This translates into CASPRLREVVSYEQYF.

This chain connects TRBV28 to TRBJ2-3, with 11 bases matching TRBD2. In germline, CDR1 is MDHEN, CDR2 SYDVKM. Germline trimming cut 5 bases from V and 2 bases from J; bases unmatched to any gene: 3. The CDR3 is made up of 15 amino acids. The CDR3 reads CASSGLAGFTDTQYF. CDR3 nucleotides: TGTGCCAGCAGTGGACTAGCGGGCTTCACAGATACGCAGTATTTT.

Worth noting for this clone: A read error may account for a junction end that differs from germline. The chain is built from TRBV5-6 and TRBJ2-4; 7 positions agree with TRBD2. The CDR3 is made up of 15 amino acids. Germline loops: CDR1 SGHDT, CDR2 YYEEEE. In nucleotides, the CDR3 is TGTACCAGCAGCTTGGAGGGGAGGGGATCAGGCATTCAGTACTTC. This translates into CTSSLEGRGSGIQYF.

This clone has a handful of counts. The chain joins TRBV29-1 to TRBJ1-1; TRBD1 agrees at 11 bases. This CDR3 is 14 amino acids long. Unmatched junction bases numbered 6, after V lost 5 bases and J lost 4 bases. Germline V gives CDR1 SQVTM, CDR2 ANQGSEA. CDR3 bases: TGCAGCGTTCGCCCCGGGACAGGGGGCACTGAAGCTTTCTTT. Its translation is CSVRPGTGGTEAFF.

The CDR3: CASSLARVTEQYF. The DNA of the CDR3 is TGTGCCAGCAGCTTAGCGAGGGTTACCGAGCAGTACTTC. The chain uses TRBV7-6 and TRBJ2-7; D possibly corresponds to TRBD2 (5 bases). Germline V gene sequence: CDR1 SGHVS, CDR2 FNYEAQ. Trimming stripped 0 bases from V and 6 bases from J, with 9 bases between. This CDR3 spans 13 amino acids. The full variable domain, in which reference TRBV7-6 and TRBJ2-7 provide the parts outside the CDR3, is GAGVSQSPRYKVTKRGQDVALRCDPISGHVSLYWYRQALGQGPEFLTYFNYEAQQDKSGLPNDRFSAERPEGSISTLTIQRTEQRDSAMYRCASSLARVTEQYFGPGTRLTVT.

The rearrangement uses TRBV11-3 and TRBJ2-2; tentatively, D is TRBD1 (6 bases). CDR1 is SGHNT, CDR2 YENEEA, per germline. The CDR3 runs to 14 residues. V was clipped by 5 bases and J by 4 bases, with 11 bases between them. The CDR3 loop reads CASSPQGGTGELFF. In nucleotides, the CDR3 is TGTGCCAGCAGCCCACAGGGCGGCACCGGGGAGCTGTTTTTT.

V usage is TRBV9 and J usage is TRBJ2-2; the D is unclear. The germline V gene has CDR1 SGDLS and CDR2 YYNGEE. The CDR3 loop spans 13 amino acids. The ends were cut back, 6 bases at V and 2 bases at J, with 8 bases in the middle. The CDR3 DNA reads TGTGCCAGCACCAATTCAAACACCGGGGAGCTGTTTTTT. This gives the protein CASTNSNTGELFF. The full variable domain, in which reference TRBV9 and TRBJ2-2 provide the parts outside the CDR3, is DSGVTQTPKHLITATGQRVTLRCSPRSGDLSVYWYQQSLDQGLQFLIQYYNGEERAKGNILERFSAQQFPDLHSELNLSSLELGDSALYFCASTNSNTGELFFGEGSRLTVL.

This sequence joins TRBV30 and TRBJ2-1; TRBD2 agrees at 16 bases. CDR1 and CDR2 (germline): GTSNPN, SVGIG (reference sequence). The CDR3 covers 17 residues. Germline trimming cut 5 bases from V and 8 bases from J; bases unmatched to any gene: 12. The DNA of the CDR3 is TGTGCCTGGGGGAATCCGGGACTAGCGGGAGGGTACGATGAGCAGTTCTTC. Amino acid sequence: CAWGNPGLAGGYDEQFF.

This clone occurred a few times. V is TRBV2 and J is TRBJ1-2, with 7 bases that match TRBD1. V was pared by 5 bases and J by 7 bases, with 10 bases of the junction left unmatched. The CDR3 sequence is 14 residues long. Germline values: CDR1 SNHLY, CDR2 FYNNEI. CDR3 nucleotide sequence: TGTGCCAGCAGTAGGAGAGAGGGGGCAGCTGGCTACACCTTC. This encodes CASSRREGAAGYTF.

The gene calls are TRBV19 and TRBJ2-7; D not certain. Germline CDR1 reads LNHDA; CDR2 reads SQIVND (reference sequence). The CDR3 spans 15 residues. Trimming took off 0 bases at V and 0 bases at J, with 9 bases between the two ends. The CDR3 spells CASSIEDWSSYEQYF. As DNA, the CDR3 is TGTGCCAGTAGTATAGAAGACTGGAGCTCCTACGAGCAGTACTTC.

This rearrangement joins TRBV29-1 to TRBJ1-2, with TRBD1 matching over 7 bases. The CDR3 has 13 residues. Per germline, CDR1 SQVTM and CDR2 ANQGSEA. The V gene end was trimmed by 2 bases and the J gene end by 5 bases; junction bases not matched to a gene: 5. The CDR3 DNA reads TGCAGCGTTGAACGAAGGGGGCATTATGGCTACACCTTC. Translating gives CSVERRGHYGYTF. Full variable domain (missing parts from reference TRBV29-1 and TRBJ1-2): SAVISQKPSRDICQRGTSLTIQCQVDSQVTMMFWYRQQPGQSLTLIATANQGSEATYESGFVIDKFPISRPNLTFSTLTVSNMSPEDSSIYLCSVERRGHYGYTFGSGTRLTVV.

This clone was seen a few times. The V call is TRBV18, the J call TRBJ2-7; 11 nucleotides align to TRBD1. This CDR3 comprises 15 residues. The ends lost 3 bases at V and 0 bases at J; junction bases unmatched: 1. CDR1 and CDR2 from the germline V gene are KGHSH and LQKENI. CDR3 sequence (DNA): TGTGCCAGCTCACCGGGGACAGGGGGCTCCTACGAGCAGTACTTC. The encoded protein is CASSPGTGGSYEQYF.

This rearrangement joins TRBV15 to TRBJ2-1; 7 bases agree with TRBD2. Germline V gene lookup returns CDR1 LNHNV and CDR2 YYDKDF (reference sequence). CDR3 length equals 15 residues. V shed 0 bases and J 10 bases; nucleotides not matched to a gene: 9. The CDR3 DNA follows: TGTGCCACCAGCAGAGAGGGTGGCGGGAGTATCGAGCAGTTCTTC. It yields the protein CATSREGGGSIEQFF.

J is TRBJ2-1 and V is TRBV5-4, with D perhaps matching TRBD2 (5 bases). This CDR3 has 16 residues. Germline loops: CDR1 SGHNT, CDR2 YYREEE (reference sequence). The V end was cut by 0 bases, the J end by 0 bases, with 10 bases between. This CDR3 reads CASSLGGAGSYNEQFF. CDR3 nucleotide sequence: TGTGCCAGCAGCTTGGGAGGTGCGGGCTCCTACAATGAGCAGTTCTTC.

Comments on this clone: This sample includes further DNA sequences coding for the same CDR3. The V call is TRBV5-6, the J call TRBJ2-7, with TRBD2 as a possible D gene (6 bases). The V gene's germline CDR1 is SGHDT and CDR2 YYEEEE. V was shortened by 4 bases and J by 2 bases, with 13 bases between the two germline ends. This CDR3 region has 14 residues. The CDR3 reads CASSLGGGTYEQYF. Here the CDR3 DNA reads TGTGCCAGCAGCCTTGGGGGAGGTACCTACGAGCAGTACTTC. The variable domain in full, with the rest retrieved from reference TRBV5-6 and TRBJ2-7, is DAGVTQSPTHLIKTRGQQVTLRCSPKSGHDTVSWYQQALGQGPQFIFQYYEEEERQRGNFPDRFSGHQFPNYSSELNVNALLLGDSALYLCASSLGGGTYEQYFGPGTRLTVT.

The genes are TRBV9 and TRBJ2-1; TRBD2 matches 9 bases. CDR3 length equals 16 residues. CDR1 is SGDLS and CDR2 is YYNGEE in the germline V gene. With 0 bases clipped from V and 5 bases from J, the junction kept 6 bases outside the gene matches. The CDR3 protein is CASSVEGGRGHNEQFF. Written as DNA, the CDR3 is TGTGCCAGCAGCGTAGAAGGCGGGAGGGGTCACAATGAGCAGTTCTTC.

This clone has a handful of counts. In DNA, the CDR3 is TGTGCCAGCAGCTTGGATCAGGGCACTGAAGCTTTCTTT. Translating gives CASSLDQGTEAFF. The chain uses TRBV5-8 and TRBJ1-1; D might be TRBD1 (5 bases). The CDR3 covers 13 residues. V was cut by 0 bases and J by 4 bases, with 7 bases left in between. Germline V gives CDR1 SGHTS, CDR2 YDEGEE.

This chain links TRBV4-2 with TRBJ2-3, with D perhaps TRBD2 (5 bases). Deletions cut 1 base from V and 4 bases from J, with 6 bases between. The V gene's germline CDR1 is LGHNA and CDR2 YNFKEQ. The CDR3 has 13 amino acids. This chain's CDR3 is CASSQVGADTQYF. The CDR3 DNA reads TGTGCCAGCAGCCAAGTCGGGGCAGATACGCAGTATTTT.